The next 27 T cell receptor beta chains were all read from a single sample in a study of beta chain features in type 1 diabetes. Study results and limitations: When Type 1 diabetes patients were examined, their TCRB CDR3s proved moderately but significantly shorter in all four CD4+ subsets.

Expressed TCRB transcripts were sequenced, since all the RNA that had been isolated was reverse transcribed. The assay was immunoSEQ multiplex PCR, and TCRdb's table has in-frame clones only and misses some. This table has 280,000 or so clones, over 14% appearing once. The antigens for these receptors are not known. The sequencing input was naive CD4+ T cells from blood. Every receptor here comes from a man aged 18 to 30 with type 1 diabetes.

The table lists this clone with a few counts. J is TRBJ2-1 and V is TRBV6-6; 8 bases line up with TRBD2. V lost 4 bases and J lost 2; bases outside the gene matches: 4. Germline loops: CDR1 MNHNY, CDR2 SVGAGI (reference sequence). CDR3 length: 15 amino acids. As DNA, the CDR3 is TGTGCCAGCAGTTCAATTAGCGGGGCCTACAATGAGCAGTTCTTC. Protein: CASSSISGAYNEQFF.

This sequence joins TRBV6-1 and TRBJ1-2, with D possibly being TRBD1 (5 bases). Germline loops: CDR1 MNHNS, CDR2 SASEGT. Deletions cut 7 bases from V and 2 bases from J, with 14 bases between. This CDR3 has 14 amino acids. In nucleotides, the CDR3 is TGTGCCAGCACTCGGACACGTTCGAACTATGGCTACACCTTC. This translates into CASTRTRSNYGYTF.

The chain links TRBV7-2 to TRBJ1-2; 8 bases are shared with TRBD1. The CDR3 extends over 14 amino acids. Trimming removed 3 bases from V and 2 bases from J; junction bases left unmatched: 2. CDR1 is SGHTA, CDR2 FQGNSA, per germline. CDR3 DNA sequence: TGTGCCAGCAGCTTTACAGGGGGAAACTATGGCTACACCTTC. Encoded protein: CASSFTGGNYGYTF.

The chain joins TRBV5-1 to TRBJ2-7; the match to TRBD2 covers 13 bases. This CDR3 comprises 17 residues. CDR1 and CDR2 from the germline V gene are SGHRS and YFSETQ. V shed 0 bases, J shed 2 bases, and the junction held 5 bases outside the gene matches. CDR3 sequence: CASSLVLAGGPTYEQYF. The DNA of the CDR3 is TGCGCCAGCAGCTTGGTACTAGCGGGGGGGCCCACCTACGAGCAGTACTTC. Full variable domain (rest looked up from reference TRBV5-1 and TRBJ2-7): KAGVTQTPRYLIKTRGQQVTLSCSPISGHRSVSWYQQTPGQGLQFLFEYFSETQRNKGNFPGRFSGRQFSNSRSEMNVSTLELGDSALYLCASSLVLAGGPTYEQYFGPGTRLTVT.

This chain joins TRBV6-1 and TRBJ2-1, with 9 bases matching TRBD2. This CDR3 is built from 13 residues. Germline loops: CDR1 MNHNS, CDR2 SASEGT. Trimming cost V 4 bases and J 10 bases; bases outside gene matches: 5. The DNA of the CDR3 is TGTGCCAGCAGTGTCCCCCTAGCGGGGGAGCAGTTCTTC. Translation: CASSVPLAGEQFF.

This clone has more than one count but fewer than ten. CDR3 amino acids: CASSLPRGRILAGSYEQYF. The CDR3 nucleotides read TGTGCCAGCAGCCTCCCCAGGGGGCGAATTTTAGCGGGCTCCTACGAGCAGTACTTC. The chain carries TRBV11-2 and TRBJ2-7, with D perhaps matching TRBD1 (8 bases). Trimming took 5 bases from V and 0 from J, leaving 26 bases between them. This CDR3 has 19 amino acids. Germline-derived CDR1 and CDR2 are SGHAT and FQNNGV.

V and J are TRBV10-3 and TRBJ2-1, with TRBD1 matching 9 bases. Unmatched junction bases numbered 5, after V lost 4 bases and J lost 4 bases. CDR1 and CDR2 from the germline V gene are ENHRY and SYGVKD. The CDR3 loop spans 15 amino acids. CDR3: CAISVTGTGYNEQFF. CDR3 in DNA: TGTGCCATCAGTGTAACCGGGACAGGGTACAATGAGCAGTTCTTC.

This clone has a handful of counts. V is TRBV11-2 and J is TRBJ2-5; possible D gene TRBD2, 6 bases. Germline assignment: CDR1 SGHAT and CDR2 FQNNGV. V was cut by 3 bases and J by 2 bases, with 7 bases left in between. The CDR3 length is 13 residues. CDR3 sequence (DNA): TGTGCCAGCAGCTTCGGGACTCAAGAGACCCAGTACTTC. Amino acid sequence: CASSFGTQETQYF.

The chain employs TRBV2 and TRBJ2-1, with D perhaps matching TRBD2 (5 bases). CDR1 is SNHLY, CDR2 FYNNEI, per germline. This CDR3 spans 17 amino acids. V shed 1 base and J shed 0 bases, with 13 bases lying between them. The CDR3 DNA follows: TGTGCCAGCAGTGAAGTGGCCCGGACTCGCTCCTACAATGAGCAGTTCTTC. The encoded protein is CASSEVARTRSYNEQFF.

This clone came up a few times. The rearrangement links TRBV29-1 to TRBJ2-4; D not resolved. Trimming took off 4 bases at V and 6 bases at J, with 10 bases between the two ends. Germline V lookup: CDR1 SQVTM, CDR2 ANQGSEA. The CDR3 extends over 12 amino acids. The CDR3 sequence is CSVGSEGNIQYF. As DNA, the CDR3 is TGCAGCGTTGGAAGCGAAGGAAACATTCAGTACTTC.

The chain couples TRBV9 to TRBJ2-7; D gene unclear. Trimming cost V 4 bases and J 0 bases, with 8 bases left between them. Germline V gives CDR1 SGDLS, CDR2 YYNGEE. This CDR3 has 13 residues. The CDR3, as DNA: TGTGCCAGCAGCTCGCGATCCTCCTACGAGCAGTACTTC. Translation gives CASSSRSSYEQYF. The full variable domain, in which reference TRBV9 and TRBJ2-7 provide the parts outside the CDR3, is DSGVTQTPKHLITATGQRVTLRCSPRSGDLSVYWYQQSLDQGLQFLIQYYNGEERAKGNILERFSAQQFPDLHSELNLSSLELGDSALYFCASSSRSSYEQYFGPGTRLTVT.

The CDR3 spells CASRREGGLLEETQYF. In nucleotides, the CDR3 is TGTGCCAGCAGACGAGAGGGTGGGCTACTCGAAGAGACCCAGTACTTC. This chain connects TRBV7-9 to TRBJ2-5; weak D call: TRBD2 (5 bases). V lost 6 bases and J 3 bases, leaving 20 bases between the germline ends. Germline V gene data show CDR1 as SEHNR and CDR2 as FQNEAQ (reference sequence). This CDR3 has 16 amino acids. Looking up the rest from reference TRBV7-9 and TRBJ2-5 gives the full variable domain: DTGVSQNPRHKITKRGQNVTFRCDPISEHNRLYWYRQTLGQGPEFLTYFQNEAQLEKSRLLSDRFSAERPKGSFSTLEIQRTEQGDSAMYLCASRREGGLLEETQYFGPGTRLLVL.

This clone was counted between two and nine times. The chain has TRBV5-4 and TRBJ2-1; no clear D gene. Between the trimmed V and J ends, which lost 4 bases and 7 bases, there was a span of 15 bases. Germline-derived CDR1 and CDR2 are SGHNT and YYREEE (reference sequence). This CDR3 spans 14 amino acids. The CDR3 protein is CASSLYRVRNEQFF. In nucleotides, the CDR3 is TGTGCCAGCAGCCTCTACCGGGTACGTAATGAGCAGTTCTTC.

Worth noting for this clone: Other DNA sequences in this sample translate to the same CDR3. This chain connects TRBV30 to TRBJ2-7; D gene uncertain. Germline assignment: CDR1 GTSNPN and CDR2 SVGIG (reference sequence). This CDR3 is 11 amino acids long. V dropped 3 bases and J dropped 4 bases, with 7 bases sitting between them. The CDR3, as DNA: TGTGCCTGGAGACGTAGTTACGAGCAGTACTTC. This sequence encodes CAWRRSYEQYF.

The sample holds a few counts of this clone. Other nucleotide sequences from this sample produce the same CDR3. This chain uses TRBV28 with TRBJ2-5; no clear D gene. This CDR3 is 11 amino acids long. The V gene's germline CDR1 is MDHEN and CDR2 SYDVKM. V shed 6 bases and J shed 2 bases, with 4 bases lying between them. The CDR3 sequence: CASSFQETQYF. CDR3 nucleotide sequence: TGTGCCAGCAGCTTTCAAGAGACCCAGTACTTC.

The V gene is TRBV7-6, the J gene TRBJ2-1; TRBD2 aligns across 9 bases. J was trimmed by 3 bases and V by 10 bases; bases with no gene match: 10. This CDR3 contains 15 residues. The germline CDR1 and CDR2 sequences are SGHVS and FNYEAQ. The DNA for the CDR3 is TGTGCCACCCTAGAGGGGCGGGAGGGCTACAATGAGCAGTTCTTC. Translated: CATLEGREGYNEQFF.

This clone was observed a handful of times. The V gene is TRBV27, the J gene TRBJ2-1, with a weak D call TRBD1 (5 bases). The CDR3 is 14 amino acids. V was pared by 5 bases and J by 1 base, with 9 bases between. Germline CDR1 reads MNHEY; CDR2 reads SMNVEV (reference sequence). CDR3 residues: CASSKQASYNEQFF. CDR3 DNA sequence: TGTGCCAGCAGTAAACAGGCTTCCTACAATGAGCAGTTCTTC.

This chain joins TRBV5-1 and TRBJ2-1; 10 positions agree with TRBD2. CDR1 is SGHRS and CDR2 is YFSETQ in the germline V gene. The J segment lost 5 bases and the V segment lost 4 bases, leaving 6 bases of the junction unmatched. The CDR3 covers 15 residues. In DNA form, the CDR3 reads TGCGCCAGCAGCCCAGGGGGGACTAGCGACAATGAGCAGTTCTTC. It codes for CASSPGGTSDNEQFF.

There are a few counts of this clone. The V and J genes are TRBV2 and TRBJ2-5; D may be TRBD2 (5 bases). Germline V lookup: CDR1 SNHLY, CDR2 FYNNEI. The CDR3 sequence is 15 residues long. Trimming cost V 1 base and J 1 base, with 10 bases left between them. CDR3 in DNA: TGTGCCAGCAGTGAAGTCGGGATCAGCCAAGAGACCCAGTACTTC. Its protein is CASSEVGISQETQYF.

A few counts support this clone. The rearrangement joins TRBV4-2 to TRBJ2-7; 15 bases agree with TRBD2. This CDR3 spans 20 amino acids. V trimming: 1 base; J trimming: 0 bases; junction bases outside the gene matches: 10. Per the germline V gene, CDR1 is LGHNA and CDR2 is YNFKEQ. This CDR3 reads CASSQGGLAGGPGSSYEQYF. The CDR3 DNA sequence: TGTGCCAGCAGCCAAGGAGGACTAGCGGGAGGGCCAGGTAGCTCCTACGAGCAGTACTTC.

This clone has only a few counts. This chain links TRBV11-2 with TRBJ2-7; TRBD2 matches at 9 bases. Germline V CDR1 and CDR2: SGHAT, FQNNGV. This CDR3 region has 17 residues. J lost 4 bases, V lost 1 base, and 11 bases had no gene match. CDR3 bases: TGTGCCAGCAGCTTAGCGAGAATGCGGGGGGGCCTTTACGAGCAGTACTTC. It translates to CASSLARMRGGLYEQYF. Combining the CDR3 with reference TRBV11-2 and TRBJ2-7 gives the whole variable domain EAGVAQSPRYKIIEKRQSVAFWCNPISGHATLYWYQQILGQGPKLLIQFQNNGVVDDSQLPKDRFSAERLKGVDSTLKIQPAKLEDSAVYLCASSLARMRGGLYEQYFGPGTRLTVT.

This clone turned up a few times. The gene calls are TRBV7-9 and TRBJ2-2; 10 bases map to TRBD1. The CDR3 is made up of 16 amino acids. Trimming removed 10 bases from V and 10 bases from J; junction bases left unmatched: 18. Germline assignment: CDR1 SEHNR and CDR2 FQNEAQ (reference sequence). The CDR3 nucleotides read TGTGCCAACACGGGGACCGGACAGGGGGTTTCTTCGGAGCTGTTTTTT. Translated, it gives CANTGTGQGVSSELFF.

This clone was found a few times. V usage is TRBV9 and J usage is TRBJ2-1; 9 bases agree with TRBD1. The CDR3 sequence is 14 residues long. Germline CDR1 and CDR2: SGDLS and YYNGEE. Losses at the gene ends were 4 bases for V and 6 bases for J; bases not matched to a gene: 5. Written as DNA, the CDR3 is TGTGCCAGCAGCAGACAGGGGGAGGTCAATGAGCAGTTCTTC. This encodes CASSRQGEVNEQFF.

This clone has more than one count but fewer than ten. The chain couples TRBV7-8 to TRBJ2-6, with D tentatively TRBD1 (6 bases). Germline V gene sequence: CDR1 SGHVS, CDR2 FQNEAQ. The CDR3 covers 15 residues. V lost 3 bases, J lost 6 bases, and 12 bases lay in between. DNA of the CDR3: TGTGCCAGCAGCTTGCACAGGGTGGCGGCCAACGTCCTGACTTTC. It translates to CASSLHRVAANVLTF.

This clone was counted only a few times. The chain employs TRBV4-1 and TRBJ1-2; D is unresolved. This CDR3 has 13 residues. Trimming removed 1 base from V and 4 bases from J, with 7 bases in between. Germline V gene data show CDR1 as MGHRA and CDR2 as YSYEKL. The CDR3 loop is CASSQGGVYGYTF. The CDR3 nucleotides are TGCGCCAGCAGCCAAGGAGGCGTCTATGGCTACACCTTC.

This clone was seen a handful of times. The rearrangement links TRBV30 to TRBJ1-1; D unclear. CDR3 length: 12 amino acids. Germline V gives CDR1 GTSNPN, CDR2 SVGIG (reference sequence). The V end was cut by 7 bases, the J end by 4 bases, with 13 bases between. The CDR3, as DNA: TGTGCCTCCCAGAGGGTCAGCACTGAAGCTTTCTTT. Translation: CASQRVSTEAFF.

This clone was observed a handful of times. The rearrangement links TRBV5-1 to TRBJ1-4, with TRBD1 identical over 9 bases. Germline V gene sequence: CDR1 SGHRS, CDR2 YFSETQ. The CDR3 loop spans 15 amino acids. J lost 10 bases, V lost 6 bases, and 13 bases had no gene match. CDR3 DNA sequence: TGCGCCAGCACGACGTCCGGGACAGGGTCAGGAAAACTGTTTTTT. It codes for CASTTSGTGSGKLFF.